Shown below are 25 T cell receptor beta chains from a single sample sequenced in a study of blood T cell repertoires in COVID-19. TCRdb's copy holds only in-frame clones and misses some; the assay was immunoSEQ multiplex PCR. The repertoire consists of around 100,000 clones, with roughly 90% occurring once and the leading ten covering less than 8.5%. Sequenced: peripheral blood. These receptors all come from a woman aged 70-85 years who had recovered from COVID-19.

The chain couples TRBV28 to TRBJ1-1; the D gene is possibly TRBD1 (6 bases). CDR1 and CDR2 from the germline V gene are MDHEN and SYDVKM. The CDR3 runs to 16 residues. V lost 2 bases and J 5 bases, leaving 18 bases between the germline ends. The CDR3 loop is CASSLRKGDSGTEAFF. CDR3 DNA sequence: TGTGCCAGCAGTTTAAGGAAGGGGGATAGCGGGACTGAAGCTTTCTTT.

This clone was counted once. The V and J genes are TRBV6-6 and TRBJ1-2; no clear D. The CDR3 has 15 amino acids. Trimming took off 2 bases at V and 1 base at J, with 11 bases between the two ends. Per germline, CDR1 MNHNY and CDR2 SVGAGI (reference sequence). The CDR3 here is CASSYVAGGNYGYTF. CDR3 DNA: TGTGCCAGCAGTTACGTGGCAGGAGGTAACTATGGCTACACCTTC.

This clone was observed a single time. CDR3 region: CASSTDRGGNTIYF. CDR3 DNA sequence: TGTGCCAGCAGTACGGACAGGGGAGGAAACACCATATATTTT. This chain connects TRBV2 to TRBJ1-3; the match to TRBD1 covers 9 bases. V shed 5 bases, J shed 4 bases, and the junction held 3 bases outside the gene matches. Germline CDR1 is SNHLY and CDR2 is FYNNEI. The CDR3 consists of 14 residues.

V usage is TRBV2 and J usage is TRBJ1-6; the D gene is possibly TRBD1 (6 bases). CDR1 and CDR2 (germline): SNHLY, FYNNEI. This CDR3 contains 15 residues. The V end was cut by 1 base, the J end by 10 bases, with 14 bases between. The CDR3 coding sequence is TGTGCCAGCAGTGAAGAAGGACAGTCCGGATCACCCCTCCACTTT. It is translated as CASSEEGQSGSPLHF. The whole variable domain, filled in from reference TRBV2 and TRBJ1-6, reads EPEVTQTPSHQVTQMGQEVILRCVPISNHLYFYWYRQILGQKVEFLVSFYNNEISEKSEIFDDQFSVERPDGSNFTLKIRSTKLEDSAMYFCASSEEGQSGSPLHFGNGTRLTVT.

This clone was seen more than once but under ten times. A junction boundary mismatches the germline segment, possibly from a read error. The V call is TRBV10-3, the J call TRBJ2-7; no clear D. This CDR3 is 13 amino acids long. Germline-derived CDR1 and CDR2 are ENHRY and SYGVKD. The CDR3 is CAISESRAHDQYF. CDR3 nucleotide sequence: TGTGCCATCAGTGAGTCGAGAGCGCACGACCAGTACTTC.

The chain uses TRBV7-9 and TRBJ1-6, with 10 bases that match TRBD1. The CDR3 spans 14 residues. Germline CDR1 reads SEHNR; CDR2 reads FQNEAQ (reference sequence). The junction had 3 bases not matched to a gene; V was cut back by 1 base and J by 12 bases. This CDR3 is CASSLGTGGEPLHF. The CDR3 DNA is TGTGCCAGCAGCTTAGGGACAGGGGGGGAACCCCTCCACTTT.

The chain carries TRBV28 and TRBJ2-7, with 10 bases aligning to TRBD2. This CDR3 comprises 14 residues. V lost 6 bases and J lost 7; bases outside the gene matches: 9. In germline, CDR1 is MDHEN, CDR2 SYDVKM. The CDR3: CASSRLAGIGEQYF. The CDR3 DNA is TGTGCCAGCAGCCGACTAGCGGGTATCGGGGAGCAGTACTTC.

There are a few counts of this clone. The rearrangement links TRBV29-1 to TRBJ1-2; TRBD1 agrees at 9 bases. The CDR3 covers 15 residues. With V trimmed by 6 bases and J by 4 bases, 12 bases remained unmatched. Germline CDR1 and CDR2: SQVTM and ANQGSEA. The CDR3 loop reads CSVGQGRAIGYGYTF. The DNA of the CDR3 is TGCAGCGTCGGACAGGGGCGGGCAATTGGCTATGGCTACACCTTC.

The CDR3 bases are TGTGCCAGCAGCTTAGTTCGCGGGGCCTACAATGAGCAGTTCTTC. It yields the protein CASSLVRGAYNEQFF. This chain links TRBV11-1 with TRBJ2-1, with a possible D match to TRBD2 (6 bases). Trimming cost V 1 base and J 2 bases, with 9 bases left between them. The CDR3 covers 15 residues. CDR1 and CDR2 (germline): SGHAT, FQDESV (reference sequence).

The chain has TRBV7-2 and TRBJ1-5; 7 positions match TRBD1. Germline trimming cut 10 bases from V and 4 bases from J; bases unmatched to any gene: 10. The CDR3 contains 14 residues. Germline V gene data show CDR1 as SGHTA and CDR2 as FQGNSA. The CDR3 DNA follows: TGTGCCACTAGGGGACAGCATTTTAATCAGCCCCAGCATTTT. It yields the protein CATRGQHFNQPQHF.

This clone was counted once. The chain couples TRBV5-1 to TRBJ2-5; D call uncertain. Trimming removed 3 bases at V and 2 bases at J, with 2 bases between. Germline lookup yields CDR1 SGHRS and CDR2 YFSETQ. This CDR3 comprises 11 residues. The CDR3 reads CASSSQETQYF. The CDR3 DNA sequence: TGCGCCAGCAGCTCACAAGAGACCCAGTACTTC. Variable domain in full (rest from reference TRBV5-1 and TRBJ2-5): KAGVTQTPRYLIKTRGQQVTLSCSPISGHRSVSWYQQTPGQGLQFLFEYFSETQRNKGNFPGRFSGRQFSNSRSEMNVSTLELGDSALYLCASSSQETQYFGPGTRLLVL.

The rearrangement joins TRBV9 to TRBJ2-3; TRBD2 matches 13 bases. Germline V gene lookup returns CDR1 SGDLS and CDR2 YYNGEE. J was trimmed by 6 bases and V by 4 bases; bases with no gene match: 17. CDR3 size: 19 residues. The CDR3 DNA sequence: TGTGCCAGCAGCTCGTCGGGACTAGCGGGAATCTTCAGGGGGGATACGCAGTATTTT. Translation gives CASSSSGLAGIFRGDTQYF. The full variable domain, rest sourced from reference TRBV9 and TRBJ2-3, is DSGVTQTPKHLITATGQRVTLRCSPRSGDLSVYWYQQSLDQGLQFLIQYYNGEERAKGNILERFSAQQFPDLHSELNLSSLELGDSALYFCASSSSGLAGIFRGDTQYFGPGTRLTVL.

This clone has a handful of counts. V and J are TRBV11-3 and TRBJ2-2, with 7 bases matching TRBD1. V was clipped by 8 bases and J by 2 bases; unmatched bases: 2. Germline-derived CDR1 and CDR2 are SGHNT and YENEEA. The CDR3 contains 13 residues. For the CDR3, the DNA is TGTGCCAGCGGACAGGCCAACACCGGGGAGCTGTTTTTT. Protein: CASGQANTGELFF.

The gene calls are TRBV5-1 and TRBJ1-5; perhaps TRBD1 as D (6 bases). CDR3 length: 15 amino acids. The germline gives CDR1 SGHRS, CDR2 YFSETQ. Deletions cut 0 bases from V and 4 bases from J, with 11 bases between. CDR3 protein: CASSLGDTFNQPQHF. CDR3 nucleotides: TGCGCCAGCAGCTTGGGGGACACGTTTAATCAGCCCCAGCATTTT.

There are a few counts of this clone. The genes are TRBV19 and TRBJ1-6; D may be TRBD1 (5 bases). The CDR3 contains 15 residues. The germline gives CDR1 LNHDA, CDR2 SQIVND (reference sequence). V was trimmed by 7 bases and J by 7 bases, leaving 17 bases between them. CDR3 region: CASNGGGAGNSPLHF. The CDR3 nucleotides are TGTGCCAGTAATGGTGGGGGAGCGGGGAATTCACCCCTCCACTTT. The complete variable domain, with remaining parts taken from reference TRBV19 and TRBJ1-6, reads DGGITQSPKYLFRKEGQNVTLSCEQNLNHDAMYWYRQDPGQGLRLIYYSQIVNDFQKGDIAEGYSVSREKKESFPLTVTSAQKNPTAFYLCASNGGGAGNSPLHFGNGTRLTVT.

This sequence joins TRBV7-6 and TRBJ2-1, with a possible D match to TRBD2 (6 bases). Germline loops: CDR1 SGHVS, CDR2 FNYEAQ. V lost 3 bases to trimming and J lost 0 bases, with 9 bases between them. This CDR3 has 15 residues. The DNA for the CDR3 is TGTGCCAGCAGCTTTGACGGGAGCTCCTACAATGAGCAGTTCTTC. Residues: CASSFDGSSYNEQFF.

This clone was observed a single time. The chain uses TRBV5-1 and TRBJ2-6; D gene uncertain. The CDR3 has 14 amino acids. The ends were cut back, 4 bases at V and 1 base at J, with 6 bases in the middle. CDR1 SGHRS and CDR2 YFSETQ come from the germline V gene. CDR3 region: CASSPVSGANVLTF. The CDR3 DNA reads TGCGCCAGCAGCCCCGTATCTGGGGCCAACGTCCTGACTTTC.

V usage is TRBV5-1 and J usage is TRBJ2-1; 9 nucleotides align to TRBD2. Germline trimming cut 1 base from V and 7 bases from J; bases unmatched to any gene: 6. Germline-derived CDR1 and CDR2 are SGHRS and YFSETQ. The CDR3 is 15 residues long. The CDR3 DNA is TGCGCCAGCAGCTTGATGGCGGGGGGGCAGAATGAGCAGTTCTTC. It codes for CASSLMAGGQNEQFF. Together with reference TRBV5-1 and TRBJ2-1, the CDR3 gives the full variable domain: KAGVTQTPRYLIKTRGQQVTLSCSPISGHRSVSWYQQTPGQGLQFLFEYFSETQRNKGNFPGRFSGRQFSNSRSEMNVSTLELGDSALYLCASSLMAGGQNEQFFGPGTRLTVL.

The V gene is TRBV7-3, the J gene TRBJ1-2; D is unresolved. This CDR3 spans 13 amino acids. The germline CDR1 and CDR2 sequences are SGHTA and FQGTGA. V was trimmed by 5 bases and J by 7 bases, leaving 14 bases between them. CDR3 in DNA: TGTGCCAGCAGCCAGAGCGGTATTAGTGGCTACACCTTC. Its protein product is CASSQSGISGYTF.

The V call is TRBV7-8, the J call TRBJ2-7; TRBD2 matches 7 bases. This CDR3 region has 14 residues. Germline V gene data show CDR1 as SGHVS and CDR2 as FQNEAQ. V dropped 2 bases and J dropped 2; count of bases not matched to a gene: 3. The CDR3 loop reads CASSLSLAPYEQYF. As DNA, the CDR3 is TGTGCCAGCAGCTTATCACTAGCGCCCTACGAGCAGTACTTC.

This chain links TRBV7-6 with TRBJ2-2, with TRBD2 identical over 12 bases. Germline CDR1 is SGHVS and CDR2 is FNYEAQ. CDR3 length equals 17 residues. Losses at the gene ends were 4 bases for V and 4 bases for J; bases not matched to a gene: 7. CDR3 bases: TGTGCCAGCAGCTCTCCTAGCGGGGGGGCCCTCACCGGGGAGCTGTTTTTT. Residues: CASSSPSGGALTGELFF.

This chain uses TRBV6-1 with TRBJ2-7; 8 bases map to TRBD2. Germline CDR1 MNHNS, CDR2 SASEGT. This CDR3 is 16 amino acids long. V trimming: 4 bases; J trimming: 1 base; junction bases outside the gene matches: 9. The CDR3 DNA reads as TGTGCCAGCAGTGTTCGTAGCGGGACCATGTCCTACGAGCAGTACTTC. It encodes CASSVRSGTMSYEQYF.

This rearrangement joins TRBV27 to TRBJ1-2; D is unresolved. Looked up from germline, CDR1 is MNHEY and CDR2 is SMNVEV (reference sequence). The CDR3 is 17 residues long. Trimming took 2 bases from V and 6 from J, leaving 22 bases between them. Here the CDR3 reads CASSLLPRGPQWDGYTF. CDR3 DNA: TGTGCCAGCAGTTTACTCCCCCGAGGGCCTCAATGGGATGGCTACACCTTC.

The chain recombines TRBV19 with TRBJ1-2; 10 positions match TRBD1. Germline lookup yields CDR1 LNHDA and CDR2 SQIVND (reference sequence). The CDR3 has 16 residues. V shed 6 bases and J 4 bases; nucleotides not matched to a gene: 11. CDR3 DNA sequence: TGTGCCAGTAGCAGCATCCCCGGGACAGGGGCCTATGGCTACACCTTC. Encoded protein: CASSSIPGTGAYGYTF.

CDR3 residues: CASSPQRPNEQFF. The CDR3 nucleotides read TGTGCCAGCTCACCACAGCGTCCCAATGAGCAGTTCTTC. The V and J genes are TRBV18 and TRBJ2-1; no definite D call. The CDR3 sequence is 13 residues long. Deletions cut 1 base from V and 6 bases from J, with 7 bases between. The V gene's germline CDR1 is KGHSH and CDR2 LQKENI.